These 20 T cell receptor beta chains came from one sample sequenced in a study of human T cells and chemical hapten exposure. Described time point: pre-sensitization, week 0. As to treatment: therapeutic diphenylcyclopropenone sensitization with weekly scalp DPC. From whole blood left unfractionated, total RNA was extracted. One entry per CDR3 protein, called by TCRdb with MiXCR from the RACE reads. The sample lists 33,000 or so distinct CDR3 sequences; roughly 12% were seen once. Material: whole blood, obtained in connection with sensitization to the hapten diphenylcyclopropenone (DPC). The receptors derive from a woman aged 35 to 49 with alopecia areata. Some clones in this sample may be carry-over from other donors' samples.

This clonotype has at least ten counts. The rearrangement uses TRBV5-1 and TRBJ1-4; D uncertain. The CDR3 loop spans 15 amino acids. Trimming pared 4 bases from V and 0 bases from J, leaving 10 bases between. Looked up from germline, CDR1 is SGHRS and CDR2 is YFSETQ. CDR3 protein: CASSLNTATNEKLFF. CDR3 coding DNA: TGCGCCAGCAGCCTCAATACTGCAACTAATGAAAAACTGTTTTTT.

This clonotype appeared many times. The chain couples TRBV9 to TRBJ2-7, with 10 bases that match TRBD2. CDR3 length equals 15 residues. Germline lookup yields CDR1 SGDLS and CDR2 YYNGEE. The V gene end was trimmed by 3 bases and the J gene end by 5 bases; junction bases not matched to a gene: 8. Here the CDR3 reads CASSERAGGTDEQYF. CDR3 bases: TGTGCCAGCAGCGAGCGAGCGGGAGGGACGGACGAGCAGTACTTC.

This clonotype was seen repeatedly, ten times or more. V is TRBV6-1 and J is TRBJ1-2; possibly TRBD1 for D (6 bases). Trimming pared 5 bases from V and 8 bases from J, leaving 15 bases between. The germline V gene has CDR1 MNHNS and CDR2 SASEGT. CDR3 length equals 13 residues. CDR3 in amino acids: CASSRDRLTGYTF. The CDR3 region has the DNA TGTGCCAGCAGTAGAGACAGGCTGACCGGCTACACCTTC.

This clonotype has a count of ten or more. The rearrangement joins TRBV29-1 to TRBJ2-5; no clear D gene. The length of the CDR3 is 12 residues. Looked up from germline, CDR1 is SQVTM and CDR2 is ANQGSEA. Trimming took 2 bases from V and 2 from J, leaving 6 bases between them. CDR3 nucleotide sequence: TGCAGCGTTGAACAGTTACAAGAGACCCAGTACTTC. Translating it yields CSVEQLQETQYF.

The J gene is TRBJ1-1, the V gene TRBV4-1; D is undetermined. The germline V gene has CDR1 MGHRA and CDR2 YSYEKL. Trimming removed 3 bases from V and 1 base from J, with 18 bases in between. This CDR3 spans 17 amino acids. The CDR3 here is CASSQAHRGPPNTEAFF. The CDR3 DNA follows: TGCGCCAGCAGCCAGGCCCACCGCGGGCCCCCGAACACTGAAGCTTTCTTT.

This clonotype was seen at least ten times. The chain has TRBV20-1 and TRBJ2-4, with D possibly matching TRBD2 (6 bases). Germline CDR1 DFQATT, CDR2 SNEGSKA (reference sequence). The CDR3 is 14 amino acids. V lost 5 bases, J lost 6 bases, and 17 bases lay in between. The CDR3 DNA is TGCAGTGCTTACCCCCCGGGGGAGGTAAACATTCAGTACTTC. Protein: CSAYPPGEVNIQYF.

This clonotype was observed at least ten times. The chain recombines TRBV6-2 or TRBV6-3 with TRBJ1-5; a weak D match, TRBD1 (6 bases). Per germline, CDR1 MNHEY and CDR2 SVGEGT. The CDR3 is made up of 19 amino acids. Trimming left V 0 bases short and J 3 bases short, with 21 bases between. CDR3 in DNA: TGTGCCAGCAGTTACTCGAGTTTGAGGACAGCCCTTATCAATCAGCCCCAGCATTTT. Translating it yields CASSYSSLRTALINQPQHF.

This clonotype was recorded a few times. The chain couples TRBV14 to TRBJ2-1; D gene unclear. The CDR3 runs to 14 residues. The germline gives CDR1 SGHDN, CDR2 FVKESK. V lost 0 bases, J lost 7 bases, and 10 bases lay in between. CDR3 loop: CASSQDLTLNEQFF. CDR3 sequence (DNA): TGTGCCAGCAGCCAAGATCTGACGTTGAATGAGCAGTTCTTC. The entire variable domain, with the rest obtained from reference TRBV14 and TRBJ2-1, is as follows: EAGVTQFPSHSVIEKGQTVTLRCDPISGHDNLYWYRRVMGKEIKFLLHFVKESKQDESGMPNNRFLAERTGGTYSTLKVQPAELEDSGVYFCASSQDLTLNEQFFGPGTRLTVL.

This clonotype has only a few counts. This chain connects TRBV9 to TRBJ2-3; D might be TRBD2 (5 bases). CDR1 and CDR2 from the germline V gene are SGDLS and YYNGEE. The ends were cut back, 2 bases at V and 0 bases at J, with 13 bases in the middle. The CDR3 has 16 amino acids. This CDR3 is CASSVDGSSSTDTQYF. The CDR3 DNA reads TGTGCCAGCAGCGTCGATGGGAGCTCTAGCACAGATACGCAGTATTTT.

This clonotype was observed many times. The chain combines TRBV9 with TRBJ1-5, with D hard to call. This CDR3 is 14 amino acids long. V lost 0 bases and J 4 bases, leaving 8 bases between the germline ends. Germline V gene data show CDR1 as SGDLS and CDR2 as YYNGEE. The CDR3 DNA follows: TGTGCCAGCAGCGTAGATGCGGGAAATCAGCCCCAGCATTTT. This translates into CASSVDAGNQPQHF.

The chain combines TRBV29-1 with TRBJ1-1; TRBD1 aligns across 7 bases. The V and J ends lost 8 bases and 6 bases, in that order; junction bases with no gene match: 6. Germline V gene sequence: CDR1 SQVTM, CDR2 ANQGSEA. The CDR3 contains 11 residues. CDR3 region: CSFKQGPEAFF. CDR3 in DNA: TGCAGCTTTAAACAGGGGCCTGAAGCTTTCTTT.

This clonotype was seen repeatedly, ten times or more. The rearrangement uses TRBV5-1 and TRBJ1-1; the D is unclear. Germline CDR1 reads SGHRS; CDR2 reads YFSETQ. The CDR3 is 13 residues long. Trimming pared 2 bases from V and 3 bases from J, leaving 8 bases between. The CDR3 coding sequence is TGCGCCAGCAGCTTTAAGCAGGACACTGAAGCTTTCTTT. Protein: CASSFKQDTEAFF. Variable domain in full (rest from reference TRBV5-1 and TRBJ1-1): KAGVTQTPRYLIKTRGQQVTLSCSPISGHRSVSWYQQTPGQGLQFLFEYFSETQRNKGNFPGRFSGRQFSNSRSEMNVSTLELGDSALYLCASSFKQDTEAFFGQGTRLTVV.

This clonotype was counted between two and nine times. The genes are TRBV29-1 and TRBJ2-1, with D hard to call. CDR1 is SQVTM, CDR2 ANQGSEA, per germline. Trimming pared 8 bases from V and 4 bases from J, leaving 15 bases between. CDR3 size: 13 residues. In DNA, the CDR3 is TGCAGCTCAGAACTTACGGAGTACAATGAGCAGTTCTTC. This codes for CSSELTEYNEQFF.

Of note for this clonotype: This may arise from a read error, as a much more abundant clone is one base away. The chain combines TRBV7-9 with TRBJ1-1; D is possibly TRBD1 (5 bases). The CDR3 loop spans 14 amino acids. Germline lookup yields CDR1 SEHNR and CDR2 FQNEAQ (reference sequence). The ends were cut back, 1 base at V and 4 bases at J, with 10 bases in the middle. Written as DNA, the CDR3 is TGTGCCAGCAGCTTAGTGGACACGAGCACTGAAGCTTTCTTT. This gives the protein CASSLVDTSTEAFF.

This clonotype was seen more than once but under ten times. This chain joins TRBV23-1 and TRBJ2-1, with 9 bases fitting TRBD2. TRBV23-1 is an ORF, and what it does is uncertain. CDR3 length: 17 amino acids. The trim removed 2 bases at V and 4 bases at J, leaving 9 bases unmatched. DNA of the CDR3: TGCGCCAGCAGTCAAGATGGTCCTAGCGGGAATTACAATGAGCAGTTCTTC. Its protein product is CASSQDGPSGNYNEQFF.

The V and J genes are TRBV28 and TRBJ2-1; D unresolved. Germline assignment: CDR1 MDHEN and CDR2 SYDVKM. Trimming left V 7 bases short and J 6 bases short, with 10 bases between. The CDR3 is 12 residues long. Here the CDR3 reads CASTAIGNEQFF. In nucleotides, the CDR3 is TGTGCCAGCACCGCCATCGGCAATGAGCAGTTCTTC.

A word on this clonotype: An end of the junction differs from the germline gene, which may be a read error. V usage is TRBV7-9 and J usage is TRBJ2-7; D gene uncertain. The CDR3 runs to 11 residues. Germline-derived CDR1 and CDR2 are SEHNR and FQNEAQ (reference sequence). The CDR3 coding sequence is TGTGCCACACCCGTCGCAGGAAAAGTGGACTTC. This codes for CATPVAGKVDF.

The chain employs TRBV28 and TRBJ1-1; D uncertain. V was cut by 11 bases and J by 4 bases, with 14 bases left in between. The CDR3 is made up of 12 amino acids. CDR1 and CDR2 from the germline V gene are MDHEN and SYDVKM. CDR3 amino acids: CAATGVTTEAFF. The CDR3 DNA sequence: TGTGCCGCCACTGGGGTAACCACTGAAGCTTTCTTT.

V gene TRBV29-1 combines with J gene TRBJ2-2, with D maybe TRBD2 (6 bases). With 4 bases removed from V and 1 base from J, the gap between germline ends came to 10 bases. CDR3 length equals 14 residues. CDR1 and CDR2 from the germline V gene are SQVTM and ANQGSEA. The CDR3 bases are TGCAGCGTTGGAGGTAGCGGGAACACCGGGGAGCTGTTTTTT. Translated: CSVGGSGNTGELFF.

In regard to this clonotype: This may arise from a read error, as a much more abundant clone is one base away. The chain has TRBV18 and TRBJ1-2; no definite D call. V lost 8 bases and J 6 bases, leaving 22 bases between the germline ends. Germline CDR1 is KGHSH and CDR2 is LQKENI. The length of the CDR3 is 15 residues. CDR3 region: CASLPLSVRLHGYTF. The CDR3 nucleotides read TGTGCCAGCCTCCCTCTATCGGTCAGGCTCCATGGCTACACCTTC.